This TCR beta chain was obtained from a study of blood T cell repertoires in COVID-19. At the level of the study: In each case, the material was cDNA or gDNA derived from T cells, B-cell-depleted T cells, or PBMCs.

V was shortened by 4 bases and J by 8 bases, with 12 bases between the two germline ends. The CDR3 covers 13 residues. The germline gives CDR1 SGHDN, CDR2 FVKESK. Sequencing used immunoSEQ multiplex PCR; TCRdb keeps in-frame clones, though not all of them. Here the sample spans 150,000 to 200,000 clones, just over 85% being singletons. The sequenced sample consisted of peripheral blood. The sequence was obtained from a man aged 50 or older with active or convalescent COVID-19. The chain carries TRBV14 and TRBJ2-4; TRBD2 might be the D (5 bases). Here the CDR3 reads CASSPTTAYIQYF. The CDR3 coding sequence is TGTGCCAGCAGCCCGACTACTGCCTACATTCAGTACTTC.